This is a list of T cell receptor beta chains from one sample in a study of blood T cell repertoires in COVID-19. Clones were read by immunoSEQ multiplex PCR, and TCRdb kept only the in-frame ones, dropping some. The sample has about half a million clones; approximately 85% are singletons. The specimen sequenced was peripheral blood. The receptors were gathered from a human donor in a cohort sampled during active COVID-19. Each CDR3 is given with its conserved first and last residue. D genes are given only for firm matches. Expanded clones are given a class, and other clones once, few, many or no size at all.

j_gene	abundance	len	v_gene	d_gene	CDR3nt	CDR3aa
TRBJ2-2	-	16	TRBV7-3	TRBD2	TGTGCCAGCAGTTTGACGGGAGGCTGGAACACCGGGGAGCTGTTTTTT	CASSLTGGWNTGELFF
TRBJ1-2	-	14	TRBV27	-	TGTGCCAGCAGTTTATCGAAACAGGAAGGTGGCTACACCTTC	CASSLSKQEGGYTF
TRBJ1-2	few	15	TRBV9	TRBD1	TGTGCCAGCAGCCCCTTCCCGGGACAGAGGGATGGCTACACCTTC	CASSPFPGQRDGYTF
TRBJ2-3	-	12	TRBV5-1	-	TGCGCCAGCAGCTTAACTAGGGATACGCAGTATTTT	CASSLTRDTQYF
TRBJ2-7	-	14	TRBV5-1	-	TGCGCCAGCAGCTTGGCCTCTACCGCCTACGAGCAGTACTTC	CASSLASTAYEQYF
TRBJ2-3	-	15	TRBV6-6	TRBD2	TGTGCCAGCAGTCGGACTAGCGGGAGTCGAGATACGCAGTATTTT	CASSRTSGSRDTQYF
TRBJ2-7	-	16	TRBV19	TRBD1	TGTGCCAGTAGCTTGTTTGGACAGGGAAGGGACTACGAGCAGTACTTC	CASSLFGQGRDYEQYF
TRBJ1-4	-	15	TRBV5-8	TRBD1	TGTGCCAGCAGCCTCTCCGGGACAGAATGGGAAAAACTGTTTTTT	CASSLSGTEWEKLFF
TRBJ2-7	-	15	TRBV5-1	TRBD1	TGCGCCAGCAGTTTAGGACAGGGGGGTTCCTACGAGCAGTACTTC	CASSLGQGGSYEQYF
TRBJ2-3	-	17	TRBV3-1/TRBV3-2	TRBD2	TGTGCCAGCAGCCCCTCGGGGAGGGCCGGTGGTTCGGATACGCAGTATTTT	CASSPSGRAGGSDTQYF
TRBJ1-1	once	13	TRBV7-8	-	TGTGCCAGCAGCTTTTCAGGGAACACTGAAGCTTTCTTT	CASSFSGNTEAFF
TRBJ1-3	-	15	TRBV5-3	-	TGTGCCAGAACCAGTAAGCAGGGGTCAGGAAACACCATATATTTT	CARTSKQGSGNTIYF
TRBJ2-1	-	15	TRBV10-1	-	TGCGCCAGCAGCGACGGGAGCTTTGGTGTCAATGAGCAGTTCTTC	CASSDGSFGVNEQFF
TRBJ1-2	few	15	TRBV19	-	TGTGCCAGTAGAAGTATGGGGGCCCTATTGGGTGGCTACACCTTC	CASRSMGALLGGYTF
TRBJ2-2	-	14	TRBV30	-	TGTGCCTGGGAGAGGACAGCTAGTACCGGGGAGCTGTTTTTT	CAWERTASTGELFF
TRBJ1-3	-	17	TRBV5-1	TRBD1	TGCGCCAGCAGCTTAGTCCCGGGACAGGATGCTGGAAACACCATATATTTT	CASSLVPGQDAGNTIYF
TRBJ1-4	-	15	TRBV25-1	-	TGTGCCAGCAGTGAATCCGACAGAAAAAATGAAAAACTGTTTTTT	CASSESDRKNEKLFF
TRBJ1-3	once	15	TRBV2	-	TGTGCCAGCATGCGTGACGGCGCGACTCGTGGCACCATATATTTT	CASMRDGATRGTIYF
TRBJ1-1	-	14	TRBV3-1/TRBV3-2	-	TGTGCCAGCAGCCTAAGGACAGTTGACGAGGAAGCTTTCTTT	CASSLRTVDEEAFF
TRBJ2-1	-	15	TRBV10-1	TRBD2	TGCGCCAGCAGTCCTACAAGCGGGAGGGCCTTCGAGCAGTTCTTC	CASSPTSGRAFEQFF
TRBJ1-2	-	18	TRBV4-3	TRBD1	TGCGCCAGCAGCCAAGAAAGAGGTAGCAGGGGGCGAATGGATGGCTACACCTTC	CASSQERGSRGRMDGYTF
TRBJ1-5	-	15	TRBV21-1	-	TGTGCCAGCAGCGACCGGGACAGGGTTAATCAGCCCCAGCATTTT	CASSDRDRVNQPQHF
TRBJ2-6	-	19	TRBV9	TRBD1	TGTGCCAGCAGCATGTGGTCGGGACAGGGCCCCTCTGGGGCCAACGTCCTGACTTTC	CASSMWSGQGPSGANVLTF
TRBJ1-1	-	13	TRBV6-6	TRBD1	TGTGCCAGCAGTTATTCAGGGGGCACTGAAGCTTTCTTT	CASSYSGGTEAFF
TRBJ1-5	-	13	TRBV2	TRBD1	TGTGCCAGCGTTGGGACAGGGGATCAGCCCCAGCATTTT	CASVGTGDQPQHF
TRBJ2-4	-	15	TRBV5-1	TRBD1	TGCGCCAGCAGCATCGGACAGGGGGCCGGGAACATTCAGTACTTC	CASSIGQGAGNIQYF
TRBJ2-7	once	13	TRBV28	-	TGTGCCAGCAGGGCAGGGCACTCCTACGAGCAGTACTTC	CASRAGHSYEQYF
TRBJ1-2	-	16	TRBV11-2	TRBD1	TGTGCCAGCAGCTTAGGGGCAGGGGGATCGGGTTATGGCTACACCTTC	CASSLGAGGSGYGYTF
TRBJ1-2	-	14	TRBV5-4	TRBD1	TGTGCCAGCAGTACCTGGACAGGGGACTATGGCTACACCTTC	CASSTWTGDYGYTF
TRBJ2-7	-	16	TRBV28	TRBD2	TGTGCCAGCAGTTTGATCGGACTAGCGGAATCCTACGAGCAGTACTTC	CASSLIGLAESYEQYF
TRBJ1-2	few	14	TRBV27	-	TGTGCCAGCAGACCCGCCGCCGGGGACTATGGCTACACCTTC	CASRPAAGDYGYTF
TRBJ2-7	-	13	TRBV5-8	-	TGTGCCAGCGGCCCGGGGACAATCCACGAGCAGTACTTC	CASGPGTIHEQYF
TRBJ1-1	-	13	TRBV4-2	-	TGTGCCAGCAGACTTACAGGAGATACTGAAGCTTTCTTT	CASRLTGDTEAFF
TRBJ2-7	-	15	TRBV5-1	TRBD1	TGCGCCAGCAGCCCGGGACAGGGGGCAATCTACGAGCAGTACTTC	CASSPGQGAIYEQYF
TRBJ2-1	-	16	TRBV7-2	-	TGTGCCAGCAGCCCAAGGTGGGGCCTCGGGTACAATGAGCAGTTCTTC	CASSPRWGLGYNEQFF
TRBJ2-1	-	15	TRBV9	-	TGTGCCAGCAGCGTAGAAGGGGTTCCCAACAATGAGCAGTTCTTC	CASSVEGVPNNEQFF
TRBJ2-5	-	16	TRBV24-1	-	TGTGCCACCAGTGTTTCGGTTATGAACGGCCAAGAGACCCAGTACTTC	CATSVSVMNGQETQYF
TRBJ2-3	once	11	TRBV20-1	-	TGCAGCGGGAGTACGGCAGATACGCAGTATTTT	CSGSTADTQYF
TRBJ1-3	-	16	TRBV5-4	-	TGTGCCAGCAGCTTGGGTGCCCAGCGCTCTGGAAACACCATATATTTT	CASSLGAQRSGNTIYF
TRBJ2-2	-	16	TRBV7-3	-	TGTGCCAGCAGCTTACGGTTGACAGCGAACACCGGGGAGCTGTTTTTT	CASSLRLTANTGELFF
TRBJ1-2	-	18	TRBV5-3	-	TGTGCCAGAAGCTACGCACAGGGAAAAAGGAGGATTAACTATGGCTACACCTTC	CARSYAQGKRRINYGYTF
TRBJ2-1	-	15	TRBV18	-	TGTGCCAGCTGGCGGGACCCAAGCTCCTACAATGAGCAGTTCTTC	CASWRDPSSYNEQFF
TRBJ2-7	-	15	TRBV9	TRBD2	TGTGCCAGCAGCCCCCGGACTAGCGGTATGTACGAGCAGTACTTC	CASSPRTSGMYEQYF
TRBJ2-7	few	15	TRBV4-2	TRBD2	TGTGCCAGCAGCCAAGATCTAGCGGGGCAGGGGGAGCAGTACTTC	CASSQDLAGQGEQYF